This T cell receptor beta chain was obtained from a study of T-cell reconstitution after alpha-beta-depleted transplantation in children. Study observations and caveats: Reported findings indicate that, about two months after transplant, alpha-beta T cells came from several hundred expanded clones, which were derived from non-depleted graft cells.

The V gene lost 5 bases and the J gene lost 6 bases, with 8 bases spanning the gap. The CDR3 loop spans 11 amino acids. Germline lookup yields CDR1 DFQATT and CDR2 SNEGSKA (reference sequence). This clonotype has at least ten counts. Antigen unknown. Unique molecular identifiers were built into the TCRbeta library. TCRdb re-called the PCR reads through MiXCR, storing one row per CDR3 protein. The sample lists 200,000 to 250,000 distinct CDR3 sequences, about 11% seen once, with 25% to 30% in the top ten. V and J are TRBV20-1 and TRBJ2-1; D remains unclear. Specimen: PBMCs, collected before TCRalphabeta/CD19-depleted stem cell transplant. The clonotype comes from a child less than two years old with acute myeloid leukemia, due to receive a stem cell transplant. In DNA form, the CDR3 reads TGCAGTGCTCTCCTCGGCAATGAGCAGTTCTTC. Its translation: CSALLGNEQFF.